One sample yielded the 8 T cell receptor beta chains listed below, sequenced in a study of T cell responses to AZD1222 COVID-19 vaccine. The assay was immunoSEQ multiplex PCR, and TCRdb's table has in-frame clones only and misses some. The sample lists some 140,000 clones, roughly 90% seen once, with 3.1% in the top ten. The source was peripheral blood, collected on day 0 of AZD1222 vaccination. The receptors here all came from an adult in good health.

Written as DNA, the CDR3 is TGTGCCAGCACCCCATCGGGAGGGCTTGGTCAGCCCCAGCATTTT. It encodes CASTPSGGLGQPQHF. The chain is built from TRBV28 and TRBJ1-5; no reliable D call. The germline V and J ends were trimmed by 7 bases and 6 bases, with 19 bases remaining between them. This CDR3 comprises 15 residues. Per the germline V gene, CDR1 is MDHEN and CDR2 is SYDVKM.

The chain is built from TRBV12-5 and TRBJ1-5; 9 bases align to TRBD1. The V gene's germline CDR1 is LGHNT and CDR2 FRNRAP. V lost 4 bases to trimming and J lost 2 bases; unmatched junction nucleotides: 3. The CDR3 runs 15 residues. The CDR3 loop is CASGSGQGGNQPQHF. The CDR3 DNA reads TGTGCTAGTGGTTCGGGACAGGGCGGCAATCAGCCCCAGCATTTT.

The chain has TRBV5-6 and TRBJ1-1; D remains unclear. CDR3 length: 14 residues. CDR1 is SGHDT and CDR2 is YYEEEE in the germline V gene. Trimming pared 0 bases from V and 4 bases from J, leaving 10 bases between. The CDR3 coding sequence is TGTGCCAGCAGCTTGGGTCCCTTGGGCACTGAAGCTTTCTTT. It encodes CASSLGPLGTEAFF. Combining the CDR3 with reference TRBV5-6 and TRBJ1-1 gives the whole variable domain DAGVTQSPTHLIKTRGQQVTLRCSPKSGHDTVSWYQQALGQGPQFIFQYYEEEERQRGNFPDRFSGHQFPNYSSELNVNALLLGDSALYLCASSLGPLGTEAFFGQGTRLTVV.

J is TRBJ1-2 and V is TRBV4-3; 7 bases are a match to TRBD1. The CDR3 spans 13 residues. V trimming: 4 bases; J trimming: 8 bases; junction bases outside the gene matches: 7. CDR1 is LGHNA and CDR2 is YSLEER in the germline V gene. Here the CDR3 reads CASSRTDRDGYTF. CDR3 coding DNA: TGCGCCAGCAGCCGAACTGACAGGGACGGCTACACCTTC.

The V call is TRBV7-6, the J call TRBJ2-7, with no clear D. The CDR3 consists of 14 residues. CDR1 and CDR2 from the germline V gene are SGHVS and FNYEAQ. The V end was cut by 1 base, the J end by 0 bases, with 7 bases between. The CDR3 loop reads CASSLGYSSYEQYF. CDR3 sequence (DNA): TGTGCCAGCAGCTTAGGGTATTCCTCCTACGAGCAGTACTTC. The full variable domain, in which reference TRBV7-6 and TRBJ2-7 provide the parts outside the CDR3, is GAGVSQSPRYKVTKRGQDVALRCDPISGHVSLYWYRQALGQGPEFLTYFNYEAQQDKSGLPNDRFSAERPEGSISTLTIQRTEQRDSAMYRCASSLGYSSYEQYFGPGTRLTVT.

This clone was counted a few times. The V gene is TRBV7-9, the J gene TRBJ1-5; TRBD1 matches 7 bases. The CDR3 has 15 residues. The J segment lost 1 base and the V segment lost 6 bases, leaving 6 bases of the junction unmatched. CDR1 is SEHNR and CDR2 is FQNEAQ in the germline V gene (reference sequence). The CDR3 sequence is CASSSQGFSNQPQHF. The CDR3 DNA follows: TGTGCCAGCAGTTCACAGGGGTTCAGCAATCAGCCCCAGCATTTT.

This chain links TRBV7-8 with TRBJ1-1; weak D call: TRBD1 (5 bases). Trimming removed 0 bases at V and 5 bases at J, with 10 bases between. Looked up from germline, CDR1 is SGHVS and CDR2 is FQNEAQ. The CDR3 spans 14 residues. The chain's CDR3 is CASSLAGDVTEAFF. Written as DNA, the CDR3 is TGTGCCAGCAGCTTAGCGGGGGACGTGACTGAAGCTTTCTTT. Looking up the rest from reference TRBV7-8 and TRBJ1-1 gives the full variable domain: GAGVSQSPRYKVAKRGQDVALRCDPISGHVSLFWYQQALGQGPEFLTYFQNEAQLDKSGLPSDRFFAERPEGSVSTLKIQRTQQEDSAVYLCASSLAGDVTEAFFGQGTRLTVV.

V is TRBV29-1 and J is TRBJ1-1, with D hard to call. V lost 5 bases, J lost 0 bases, and 7 bases lay in between. Looked up from germline, CDR1 is SQVTM and CDR2 is ANQGSEA. The CDR3 runs 12 residues. The CDR3 DNA reads TGCAGCGTTCTGGGATTGAACACTGAAGCTTTCTTT. This encodes CSVLGLNTEAFF.